These 32 T cell receptor beta chains were sequenced from one sample in a study of beta chain features in type 1 diabetes. The investigators reverse transcribed all of the isolated RNA, so they sequenced expressed TCRB transcripts. Only in-frame clones appear in the TCRdb table, and some are missing; sequencing was by immunoSEQ multiplex PCR. The sample contains about 290,000 clones, approximately 8.1% of which appear only once. The sequencing input was central memory CD4+ T cells from blood. Receptors originate from a woman aged 18-35 years in good health.

This clone has more than one count but fewer than ten. The chain carries TRBV27 and TRBJ2-5; weak D call: TRBD2 (5 bases). V was cut by 4 bases and J by 4 bases, with 10 bases left in between. The V gene's germline CDR1 is MNHEY and CDR2 SMNVEV (reference sequence). The CDR3 has 13 residues. CDR3 bases: TGTGCCAGCAGTTCTAGGACTCTAGAGACCCAGTACTTC. Its protein product is CASSSRTLETQYF.

This clone has at least ten counts. The chain links TRBV4-2 to TRBJ2-3, with a tentative D call TRBD2 (6 bases). Per germline, CDR1 LGHNA and CDR2 YNFKEQ. This CDR3 contains 16 residues. V lost 1 base and J 0 bases, leaving 11 bases between the germline ends. This CDR3 reads CASSQARGTSTDTQYF. CDR3 DNA: TGTGCCAGCAGCCAAGCCCGGGGGACTAGCACAGATACGCAGTATTTT.

In its sample, this clone was seen a few times. The rearrangement joins TRBV7-2 to TRBJ2-1, with D tentatively TRBD2 (5 bases). The CDR3 spans 12 residues. Germline V gives CDR1 SGHTA, CDR2 FQGNSA. V lost 4 bases and J 15 bases, leaving 16 bases between the germline ends. In DNA, the CDR3 is TGTGCCAGCAGCTATGAGGGTCGGACTCCGTTCTTC. It is translated as CASSYEGRTPFF.

The sample holds a few counts of this clone. This chain links TRBV7-2 with TRBJ1-1, with D possibly being TRBD1 (5 bases). The CDR3 totals 14 residues. Looked up from germline, CDR1 is SGHTA and CDR2 is FQGNSA. Trimming pared 4 bases from V and 2 bases from J, leaving 11 bases between. The CDR3 DNA is TGTGCCAGCAGCTCAGGGCAGCCCAACACTGAAGCTTTCTTT. This encodes CASSSGQPNTEAFF.

This clone came up a few times. At the DNA level, this CDR3 is encoded by other sequences in the same sample as well. The J gene is TRBJ1-1, the V gene TRBV12-5; D is unresolved. This CDR3 comprises 12 residues. CDR1 LGHNT and CDR2 FRNRAP come from the germline V gene. The V end was cut by 6 bases, the J end by 4 bases, with 9 bases between. The CDR3 coding sequence is TGTGCTAGTGGACTGGAGGGCACTGAAGCTTTCTTT. Its protein product is CASGLEGTEAFF.

The V gene is TRBV6-5, the J gene TRBJ2-7; D is undetermined. The CDR3 has 14 amino acids. V lost 6 bases, J lost 1 base, and 13 bases lay in between. Germline V gene sequence: CDR1 MNHEY, CDR2 SVGAGI. The CDR3 bases are TGTGCCAGCAGCATCCTGATCGGGTCCTACGAGCAGTACTTC. Translated: CASSILIGSYEQYF.

This chain connects TRBV5-4 to TRBJ2-5; 8 bases agree with TRBD2. Per the germline V gene, CDR1 is SGHNT and CDR2 is YYREEE (reference sequence). The CDR3 runs 13 residues. The trim removed 6 bases at V and 3 bases at J, leaving 4 bases unmatched. This chain's CDR3 is CASKFSGEETQYF. The CDR3 coding sequence is TGTGCCAGCAAGTTTAGCGGGGAAGAGACCCAGTACTTC.

Only a few counts were recorded for this clone. The same CDR3 is also encoded by other DNA sequences in this sample. The chain recombines TRBV2 with TRBJ1-2; D call uncertain. The CDR3 has 11 residues. Germline V gene data show CDR1 as SNHLY and CDR2 as FYNNEI. Trimming pared 1 base from V and 4 bases from J, leaving 1 base between. The CDR3 nucleotides are TGTGCCAGCAGTGAAGTCTATGGCTACACCTTC. Encoded protein: CASSEVYGYTF. Supplemented by reference TRBV2 and TRBJ1-2, the full variable domain reads EPEVTQTPSHQVTQMGQEVILRCVPISNHLYFYWYRQILGQKVEFLVSFYNNEISEKSEIFDDQFSVERPDGSNFTLKIRSTKLEDSAMYFCASSEVYGYTFGSGTRLTVV.

This clone was counted many times. The rearrangement joins TRBV7-3 to TRBJ2-3; TRBD2 is a possible D gene (6 bases). The CDR3 is 13 residues long. Germline CDR1 SGHTA, CDR2 FQGTGA. Between the trimmed V and J ends, which lost 5 bases and 9 bases, there was a span of 15 bases. DNA for the CDR3: TGTGCCAGCAGCGCCACTCCGGGAGACACGCAGTATTTT. It codes for CASSATPGDTQYF.

The V and J genes are TRBV27 and TRBJ2-5, with D perhaps matching TRBD2 (6 bases). The CDR3 sequence is 15 residues long. CDR1 is MNHEY, CDR2 SMNVEV, per germline (reference sequence). Trimming took off 7 bases at V and 1 base at J, with 16 bases between the two ends. Here the CDR3 DNA reads TGTGCCAGCACGCAGAACGGAGGGCCCCAAGAGACCCAGTACTTC. Its translation: CASTQNGGPQETQYF.

CDR3 nucleotide sequence: TGTGCCAGCAGCGTCGAACGGGGGGGCACCGGGGAGCTGTTTTTT. Its translation is CASSVERGGTGELFF. This chain joins TRBV9 and TRBJ2-2, with 8 bases aligning to TRBD2. The CDR3 runs 15 residues. The ends lost 2 bases at V and 4 bases at J; junction bases unmatched: 4. The germline V gene encodes CDR1 SGDLS and CDR2 YYNGEE.

The chain carries TRBV6-5 and TRBJ2-3, with D possibly being TRBD1 (5 bases). The germline V and J ends were trimmed by 0 bases and 4 bases, with 14 bases remaining between them. CDR3 length equals 16 residues. Germline V gene sequence: CDR1 MNHEY, CDR2 SVGAGI. CDR3 sequence (DNA): TGTGCCAGCAGTTACTCGACTCAGGGTGTGGCAGATACGCAGTATTTT. Protein sequence: CASSYSTQGVADTQYF.

The genes are TRBV7-9 and TRBJ2-3; 9 bases are shared with TRBD1. V shed 5 bases, J shed 2 bases, and the junction held 8 bases outside the gene matches. This CDR3 is built from 16 residues. Germline V gene sequence: CDR1 SEHNR, CDR2 FQNEAQ (reference sequence). The CDR3 coding sequence is TGTGCCAGCAGCACCCGGACAGGGGTCACCACAGATACGCAGTATTTT. Its translation: CASSTRTGVTTDTQYF.

This clone has a handful of counts. The rearrangement uses TRBV7-2 and TRBJ2-3; D possibly matches TRBD1 or TRBD2 (5 bases each). The CDR3 totals 18 residues. Germline CDR1 and CDR2: SGHTA and FQGNSA. Trimming shortened V by 1 base and J by 2 bases, and 19 bases separated the two germline ends. The CDR3, as DNA: TGTGCCAGCAGCTTAGTGGGGCTCGGGACGGGCCTCACAGATACGCAGTATTTT. This encodes CASSLVGLGTGLTDTQYF.

This clone was observed a handful of times. This chain connects TRBV7-8 to TRBJ2-6; D ambiguous. CDR1 is SGHVS and CDR2 is FQNEAQ in the germline V gene. Trimming pared 4 bases from V and 1 base from J, leaving 5 bases between. The CDR3 totals 14 residues. CDR3 amino acids: CASSSNSGANVLTF. The CDR3 DNA sequence: TGTGCCAGCAGCTCAAATTCTGGGGCCAACGTCCTGACTTTC.

This chain connects TRBV7-2 to TRBJ2-7; maybe TRBD1 (6 bases). The CDR3 is 15 residues long. The germline CDR1 and CDR2 sequences are SGHTA and FQGNSA. V gave up 1 base and J gave up 2 bases, with 12 bases separating them. This chain's CDR3 is CASSLDRALTYEQYF. CDR3 coding DNA: TGTGCCAGCAGCTTAGACAGGGCACTTACCTACGAGCAGTACTTC.

This clone has ten or more counts. This CDR3 is CASSPYGSRSYEQYV. CDR3 bases: TGTGCCAGCAGCCCCTACGGCAGTAGGTCCTACGAGCAGTACGTC. This chain links TRBV28 with TRBJ2-7; D gene ambiguous. Germline values: CDR1 MDHEN, CDR2 SYDVKM. V was shortened by 6 bases and J by 1 base, with 16 bases between the two germline ends. This CDR3 has 15 amino acids.

This clone turned up a few times. V is TRBV7-2 and J is TRBJ2-5, with D hard to call. The CDR3 is made up of 13 amino acids. Trimming cost V 1 base and J 4 bases, with 7 bases left between them. Germline CDR1 reads SGHTA; CDR2 reads FQGNSA. CDR3 amino acids: CASSLGYGETQYF. CDR3 coding DNA: TGTGCCAGCAGCTTAGGTTACGGAGAGACCCAGTACTTC. Full variable domain (rest looked up from reference TRBV7-2 and TRBJ2-5): GAGVSQSPSNKVTEKGKDVELRCDPISGHTALYWYRQSLGQGLEFLIYFQGNSAPDKSGLPSDRFSAERTGGSVSTLTIQRTQQEDSAVYLCASSLGYGETQYFGPGTRLLVL.

This chain links TRBV13 with TRBJ2-3; 9 bases agree with TRBD1. The V segment lost 7 bases and the J segment 6 bases; nucleotides outside the gene matches: 11. The CDR3 covers 15 residues. In germline, CDR1 is PRHDT, CDR2 FYEKMQ (reference sequence). The CDR3 is CASIGDREGRDTQYF. In DNA, the CDR3 is TGTGCCAGCATCGGGGACAGGGAGGGGAGGGATACGCAGTATTTT.

This clone was found many times. V gene TRBV7-2 combines with J gene TRBJ2-2; no reliable D call. The V gene lost 1 base and the J gene lost 8 bases, with 2 bases spanning the gap. In germline, CDR1 is SGHTA, CDR2 FQGNSA. CDR3 length: 11 residues. Here the CDR3 reads CASSLEGELFF. CDR3 nucleotide sequence: TGTGCCAGCAGCTTAGAGGGGGAGCTGTTTTTT.

This chain connects TRBV4-1 to TRBJ2-1; D remains ambiguous. Germline CDR1 MGHRA, CDR2 YSYEKL. V dropped 0 bases and J dropped 3 bases, with 6 bases sitting between them. This CDR3 is 14 amino acids long. The CDR3 DNA follows: TGCGCCAGCAGCCAAGAAGGCGACTACAATGAGCAGTTCTTC. It yields the protein CASSQEGDYNEQFF.

This clone was detected only a few times. The chain combines TRBV25-1 with TRBJ1-1; no clear D gene. Trimming took off 4 bases at V and 1 base at J, with 7 bases between the two ends. In germline, CDR1 is MGHDK, CDR2 SYGVNS. This CDR3 is 13 amino acids long. Here the CDR3 DNA reads TGTGCCAGCAGTGCCTTAGAGAACACTGAAGCTTTCTTT. It translates to CASSALENTEAFF.

The table lists this clone with many counts. The rearrangement uses TRBV5-1 and TRBJ2-5, with D possibly TRBD1 on 6 matching bases. Trimming left V 7 bases short and J 0 bases short, with 13 bases between. CDR3 size: 14 residues. Germline values: CDR1 SGHRS, CDR2 YFSETQ. As DNA, the CDR3 is TGCGCCAGCCGAAGTCGGACAGACCAAGAGACCCAGTACTTC. This gives the protein CASRSRTDQETQYF.

This clone has just a few counts. J is TRBJ1-2 and V is TRBV5-4, with D possibly matching TRBD1 (6 bases). Germline-derived CDR1 and CDR2 are SGHNT and YYREEE (reference sequence). Between the trimmed V and J ends, which lost 2 bases and 4 bases, there was a span of 12 bases. This CDR3 has 14 residues. The CDR3 DNA follows: TGTGCCAGCAGCTTACCCGGGACATTCTATGGCTACACCTTC. It yields the protein CASSLPGTFYGYTF.

The chain couples TRBV7-9 to TRBJ2-2; perhaps TRBD2 as D (5 bases). V lost 4 bases and J lost 7, with 25 bases in between. The CDR3 has 18 amino acids. Germline V gene sequence: CDR1 SEHNR, CDR2 FQNEAQ (reference sequence). CDR3 sequence: CASSSGGEAGSVRGELFF. The CDR3 DNA is TGTGCCAGCAGCTCGGGTGGTGAGGCGGGCTCCGTTCGCGGGGAGCTGTTTTTT.

The chain couples TRBV9 to TRBJ2-5; 14 bases match TRBD2. Germline V lookup: CDR1 SGDLS, CDR2 YYNGEE. Trimming removed 4 bases from V and 2 bases from J; junction bases left unmatched: 13. The CDR3 spans 19 residues. The CDR3 region has the DNA TGTGCCAGCAGCCCGAGCCTAGGGACTAGCGGGAGTCGACAAGAGACCCAGTACTTC. As protein: CASSPSLGTSGSRQETQYF. The variable domain in full, completed from reference TRBV9 and TRBJ2-5, reads DSGVTQTPKHLITATGQRVTLRCSPRSGDLSVYWYQQSLDQGLQFLIQYYNGEERAKGNILERFSAQQFPDLHSELNLSSLELGDSALYFCASSPSLGTSGSRQETQYFGPGTRLLVL.

This clone was picked up a small number of times. The chain carries TRBV5-1 and TRBJ2-1; 8 bases line up with TRBD2. CDR3 length equals 17 residues. Germline-derived CDR1 and CDR2 are SGHRS and YFSETQ. Trimming removed 0 bases from V and 0 bases from J; junction bases left unmatched: 5. The CDR3 sequence is CASSLVLAELSYNEQFF. The CDR3 nucleotides are TGCGCCAGCAGCTTGGTACTAGCGGAACTCTCCTACAATGAGCAGTTCTTC.

This clone appeared a few times. The V and J genes are TRBV30 and TRBJ2-4, with D possibly matching TRBD2 (6 bases). This CDR3 is 15 amino acids long. Germline lookup yields CDR1 GTSNPN and CDR2 SVGIG (reference sequence). Trimming took 5 bases from V and 0 from J, leaving 14 bases between them. CDR3 DNA: TGTGCCTGGGTGGAGTGGGGACTAGCCAAAAACATTCAGTACTTC. Translation gives CAWVEWGLAKNIQYF.

This clone was recorded only once. The chain recombines TRBV7-2 with TRBJ2-7, with D perhaps TRBD1 or TRBD2 (5 bases each). The CDR3 extends over 17 amino acids. Per the germline V gene, CDR1 is SGHTA and CDR2 is FQGNSA. The V gene lost 5 bases and the J gene lost 0 bases, with 20 bases spanning the gap. The CDR3 coding sequence is TGTGCCAGCAGCCCGGGAAGGAGTCGGACAAACTCCTACGAGCAGTACTTC. Encoded protein: CASSPGRSRTNSYEQYF.

The rearrangement links TRBV5-1 to TRBJ1-2; D is uncertain. The length of the CDR3 is 12 residues. The V gene's germline CDR1 is SGHRS and CDR2 YFSETQ. V lost 0 bases and J lost 7, with 7 bases in between. CDR3 DNA: TGCGCCAGCAGCTTGGAGGTTGGTGGCTACACCTTC. As protein: CASSLEVGGYTF.

In its sample, this clone was seen a few times. The chain combines TRBV6-5 with TRBJ2-3; the match to TRBD2 covers 10 bases. The CDR3 is 15 residues long. V trimming: 8 bases; J trimming: 5 bases; junction bases outside the gene matches: 10. From germline, CDR1 is MNHEY and CDR2 SVGAGI. CDR3 amino acids: CASARSGRAVDTQYF. For the CDR3, the DNA is TGTGCCAGCGCGCGGAGCGGGAGGGCCGTAGATACGCAGTATTTT.

CDR3 region: CASSVLGQGDYEQYF. CDR3 sequence (DNA): TGTGCCAGCAGCGTACTTGGGCAGGGGGATTACGAGCAGTACTTC. V gene TRBV7-9 combines with J gene TRBJ2-7; 7 positions agree with TRBD1. Germline V gene lookup returns CDR1 SEHNR and CDR2 FQNEAQ (reference sequence). The CDR3 is 15 residues long. V trimming: 5 bases; J trimming: 4 bases; junction bases outside the gene matches: 11.